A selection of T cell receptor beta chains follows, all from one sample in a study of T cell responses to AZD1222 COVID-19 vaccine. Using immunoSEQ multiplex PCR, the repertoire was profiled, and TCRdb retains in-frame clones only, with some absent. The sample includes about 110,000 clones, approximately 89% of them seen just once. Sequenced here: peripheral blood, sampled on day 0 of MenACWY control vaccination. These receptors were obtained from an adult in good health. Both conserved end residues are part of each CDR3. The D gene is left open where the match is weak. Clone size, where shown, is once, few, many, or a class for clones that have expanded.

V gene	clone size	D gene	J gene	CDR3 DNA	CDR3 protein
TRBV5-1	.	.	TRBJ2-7	TGCGCCAGCGCTGAGCCAGACTACGAGCAGTACTTC	CASAEPDYEQYF
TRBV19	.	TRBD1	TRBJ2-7	TGTGCCAGTAGTGAAGCCCTCCGGACAGGGCAGTACGAGCAGTACTTC	CASSEALRTGQYEQYF
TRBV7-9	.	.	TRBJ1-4	TGTGCCAGCAGCTTAGACATCGGGCGTGAAAAACTGTTTTTT	CASSLDIGREKLFF
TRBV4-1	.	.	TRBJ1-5	TGCGCCAGCAGCCCAGACAGGAATAGCAATCAGCCCCAGCATTTT	CASSPDRNSNQPQHF
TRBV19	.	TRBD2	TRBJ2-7	TGTGCCAGCGGACTAGCGGCCTCTGAGGAGCAGTACTTC	CASGLAASEEQYF
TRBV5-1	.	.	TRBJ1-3	TGCGCCAGCAGCTTATCGTCCCAGCTAGGAAACACCATATATTTT	CASSLSSQLGNTIYF
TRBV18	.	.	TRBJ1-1	TGTGCCAGCTCAGGGGGGGGATTGAACACTGAAGCTTTCTTT	CASSGGGLNTEAFF
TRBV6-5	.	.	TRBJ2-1	TGTGCCAGCAGTTCCAGGGGATACAATGAGCAGTTCTTC	CASSSRGYNEQFF
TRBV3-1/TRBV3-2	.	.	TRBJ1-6	TGTGCCAGCAGCCGAGAGGGGGGGAATTCACCCCTCCACTTT	CASSREGGNSPLHF
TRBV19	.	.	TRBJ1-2	TGTGCCAGTAGCCTAGGTGGACACAGGCTCTATGGCTACACCTTC	CASSLGGHRLYGYTF
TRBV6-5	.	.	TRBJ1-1	TGTGCCAGCAGTTCCCTACGGACAACTGAAGCTTTCTTT	CASSSLRTTEAFF
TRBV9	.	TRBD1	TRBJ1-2	TGTGCCAGCAGCAAGGACAGGGGGGGCGGCTACACCTTC	CASSKDRGGGYTF
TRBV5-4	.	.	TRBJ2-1	TGTGCCAGCAGCCTTAGCGGTTCCTACAATGAGCAGTTCTTC	CASSLSGSYNEQFF
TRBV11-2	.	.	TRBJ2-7	TGTGCCAGCAGCTTATTTGCCAGGGTCCACGAGCAGTACTTC	CASSLFARVHEQYF
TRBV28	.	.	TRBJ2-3	TGTGCCTCGAAAGGGGAGGTCTTCGGCACAGATACGCAGTATTTT	CASKGEVFGTDTQYF
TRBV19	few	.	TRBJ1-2	TGTGCCAGTTCCCCGGGGGGTCACTATGGCTACACCTTC	CASSPGGHYGYTF
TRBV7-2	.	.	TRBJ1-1	TGTGCCAGCAGCCCACTTCCGGGACAAGCGAAAGCTTTCTTT	CASSPLPGQAKAFF
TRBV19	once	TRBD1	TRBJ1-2	TGTGCCAGCAGATCTGACAGGGGCTGGGGCTACACCTTC	CASRSDRGWGYTF
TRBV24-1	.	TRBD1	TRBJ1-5	TGTGCCACCAGTGATTTAGTGGGACAGGGTTTCAATCAGCCCCAGCATTTT	CATSDLVGQGFNQPQHF
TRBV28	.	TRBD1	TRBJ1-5	TGTGCCAGCAGTCCTCCGGACAGGTCCTATAGCAATCAGCCCCAGCATTTT	CASSPPDRSYSNQPQHF
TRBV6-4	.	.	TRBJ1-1	TGTGCCAGCAGCCGGAACGTCGGGGCTGGGGACACTGAAGCTTTCTTT	CASSRNVGAGDTEAFF
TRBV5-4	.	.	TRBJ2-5	TGTGCCAGCAGCTCCGGCCTGGGAAGAGAGACCCAGTACTTC	CASSSGLGRETQYF